Listed below are T cell receptor beta chains from one sample, sequenced in a study of blood T cell repertoires in COVID-19. Generated by immunoSEQ multiplex PCR, the TCRdb table keeps only in-frame clones and is missing some. This sample has about 180,000 clones; 75% to 90% occur once, and the top ten carry about a tenth. Material for sequencing was peripheral blood. The receptor set was obtained from a human donor with active or convalescent COVID-19. The donor label of this sample is uncertain. The CDR3 runs from the conserved cysteine through the conserved F or W. The D gene is left open where the match is weak. Not every row has a clone size; where given, it reads once, few, many or a size class.

v_call	j_call	clone_size	d_call	cdr3_aa	cdr3_nt
TRBV28	TRBJ2-3	NA	NA	CASSIPGDTQYF	TGTGCCAGCAGTATACCAGGGGATACGCAGTATTTT
TRBV15	TRBJ2-7	NA	TRBD1	CATSRTGGGEQYF	TGTGCCACCAGCAGGACAGGGGGGGGCGAGCAGTACTTC
TRBV5-5	TRBJ2-7	NA	NA	CASSLEGGLSYEQYF	TGTGCCAGCAGCTTGGAAGGTGGGCTCAGCTACGAGCAGTACTTC
TRBV4-1	TRBJ2-7	NA	TRBD2	CASSQGSSGGAGEQYF	TGCGCCAGCAGCCAAGGCTCTAGCGGGGGGGCGGGCGAGCAGTACTTC
TRBV2	TRBJ1-1	NA	TRBD1	CASSDQGATNTEAFF	TGTGCCAGCAGTGATCAGGGGGCCACGAACACTGAAGCTTTCTTT
TRBV6-5	TRBJ1-1	NA	NA	CASEKAGYSPEAFF	TGTGCCAGCGAGAAGGCAGGGTATTCTCCTGAAGCTTTCTTT
TRBV19	TRBJ2-7	NA	TRBD1	CASSVPGTGSHEQYF	TGTGCCAGTAGTGTCCCCGGGACAGGGTCCCACGAGCAGTACTTC
TRBV10-1	TRBJ2-1	NA	TRBD2	CASSQWTSGSLVKREQFF	TGCGCCAGCAGCCAGTGGACTAGCGGGAGCCTGGTCAAGCGTGAGCAGTTCTTC
TRBV19	TRBJ1-2	once	NA	CASSIGQGDGYTF	TGTGCCAGTAGTATAGGGCAGGGCGATGGCTACACCTTC
TRBV7-2	TRBJ1-5	NA	NA	CASSLAANQPQHF	TGTGCCAGCAGCTTAGCCGCGAATCAGCCCCAGCATTTT
TRBV7-9	TRBJ1-2	NA	TRBD1	CASRPDRGRGYTF	TGTGCCAGCAGGCCGGACAGGGGACGTGGCTACACCTTC
TRBV6-6	TRBJ2-4	NA	TRBD2	CASSQWTFAKGGRAKNIQYF	TGTGCCAGCAGTCAATGGACATTCGCTAAGGGCGGGAGAGCCAAAAACATTCAGTACTTC
TRBV9	TRBJ2-3	NA	TRBD2	CASSVPGLAGPTDTQYF	TGTGCCAGCAGCGTCCCGGGACTAGCGGGACCCACAGATACGCAGTATTTT
TRBV7-6	TRBJ2-1	NA	TRBD2	CASSLRTSGYPSSYNEQFF	TGTGCCAGCAGCCTGAGGACTAGCGGGTACCCGAGCTCCTACAATGAGCAGTTCTTC
TRBV12-3/TRBV12-4	TRBJ1-3	few	NA	CASPLSGTIYF	TGTGCCAGCCCCTTGAGTGGCACCATATATTTT
TRBV30	TRBJ1-5	NA	NA	CAWNPRQDSNQPQHF	TGTGCCTGGAACCCGAGACAAGATAGCAATCAGCCCCAGCATTTT
TRBV29-1	TRBJ1-1	NA	TRBD1	CSVSTGGRTEAFF	TGCAGCGTTTCGACAGGGGGGAGGACTGAAGCTTTCTTT
TRBV28	TRBJ2-3	NA	NA	CASSLPSTGPSTDTQYF	TGTGCCAGCAGTTTACCCTCGACAGGTCCTAGCACAGATACGCAGTATTTT
TRBV1	TRBJ2-7	NA	NA	CTSSQEAGGPSSYEQYF	TGCACCAGCAGCCAAGAGGCGGGAGGGCCGAGCTCCTACGAGCAGTACTTC
TRBV7-7	TRBJ1-6	NA	NA	CASSLGQNSPLHF	TGTGCCAGCAGCTTAGGGCAAAATTCACCCCTCCACTTT
TRBV25-1	TRBJ1-4	once	NA	CASTRVGEEKLFF	TGTGCCAGCACTCGGGTTGGAGAAGAAAAACTGTTTTTT
TRBV12-3/TRBV12-4	TRBJ1-6	NA	NA	CASTHGQGPLHF	TGTGCCAGCACCCATGGGCAGGGGCCCCTCCACTTT
TRBV5-6	TRBJ2-5	NA	NA	CASSLVTDQETQYF	TGTGCCAGCAGCTTAGTAACGGACCAAGAGACCCAGTACTTC
TRBV9	TRBJ1-1	NA	TRBD1	CASSVEGTGDTEAFF	TGTGCCAGCAGCGTAGAGGGGACAGGGGACACTGAAGCTTTCTTT
TRBV9	TRBJ1-2	NA	NA	CASSVADTNYGYTF	TGTGCCAGCAGCGTAGCAGATACTAACTATGGCTACACCTTC
TRBV24-1	TRBJ2-7	NA	TRBD1	CATSGWDSDSYEQYF	TGTGCCACCAGTGGATGGGACAGTGATTCCTACGAGCAGTACTTC
TRBV28	TRBJ2-6	few	TRBD1	CASSRDSSSLGANVLTF	TGTGCCAGCAGTCGGGACAGCTCCTCTCTGGGGGCCAACGTCCTGACTTTC
TRBV18	TRBJ2-3	few	NA	CASSVGASTDTQYF	TGTGCCAGCTCCGTGGGCGCTAGCACAGATACGCAGTATTTT
TRBV5-4	TRBJ2-1	NA	TRBD2	CASSPRAGNYNEQFF	TGTGCCAGCAGCCCCAGAGCGGGGAACTACAATGAGCAGTTCTTC
TRBV2	TRBJ2-7	NA	TRBD2	CASNQRRSGSLYEQYF	TGTGCCAGCAATCAGCGCAGGAGCGGGAGTCTCTACGAGCAGTACTTC
TRBV30	TRBJ2-5	NA	TRBD2	CACPRGGEETQYF	TGTGCCTGCCCTAGGGGAGGGGAGGAGACCCAGTACTTC
TRBV18	TRBJ2-3	NA	TRBD2	CASSPPGGGLTDTQYF	TGTGCCAGCTCACCGCCAGGCGGGGGGTTAACAGATACGCAGTATTTT
TRBV10-1	TRBJ2-5	NA	TRBD2	CASSQAGYQETQYF	TGCGCCAGCAGTCAAGCGGGATACCAAGAGACCCAGTACTTC
TRBV24-1	TRBJ2-3	NA	NA	CATSERGVADTQYF	TGTGCCACCAGTGAAAGGGGTGTCGCAGATACGCAGTATTTT
TRBV5-1	TRBJ2-5	NA	NA	CASSLASAAPGETQYF	TGCGCCAGCAGCTTGGCCTCGGCGGCTCCCGGGGAGACCCAGTACTTC
TRBV18	TRBJ2-1	NA	NA	CASSPPPSSSYNEQFF	TGTGCCAGCTCACCCCCCCCTAGCAGCTCCTACAATGAGCAGTTCTTC
TRBV5-4	TRBJ1-4	NA	NA	CASSFLLVTGREKLFF	TGTGCCAGCAGCTTTCTCCTCGTGACAGGAAGGGAAAAACTGTTTTTT
TRBV2	TRBJ2-1	NA	TRBD2	CASRPAGGRYNEQFF	TGTGCCAGCAGACCAGCGGGAGGGCGATACAATGAGCAGTTCTTC
TRBV7-2	TRBJ2-2	NA	TRBD1	CASARRTGYTGELFF	TGTGCCAGCGCCCGAAGGACAGGTTACACCGGGGAGCTGTTTTTT
TRBV6-5	TRBJ1-5	NA	NA	CASATRTGVNQPQHF	TGTGCCAGTGCGACCCGTACGGGGGTCAATCAGCCCCAGCATTTT
TRBV7-7	TRBJ2-3	once	TRBD2	CASSRLTSGGTSGTDTQYF	TGTGCTAGCAGCCGACTTACTAGCGGGGGAACCTCGGGCACAGATACGCAGTATTTT
TRBV6-1	TRBJ2-4	NA	TRBD2	CASSEGSGGLAKNIQYF	TGTGCCAGCAGTGAGGGTAGCGGGGGATTAGCCAAAAACATTCAGTACTTC
TRBV6-6	TRBJ1-2	NA	NA	CASSLPDSPYGYTF	TGTGCCAGCAGCCTCCCGGACAGTCCCTATGGCTACACCTTC
TRBV6-5	TRBJ2-5	NA	NA	CASTQSETQYF	TGTGCCAGCACTCAGTCAGAGACCCAGTACTTC
TRBV4-3	TRBJ2-5	NA	TRBD2	CASSQDVIAGGIQETQYF	TGCGCCAGCAGCCAAGATGTAATTGCGGGGGGGATCCAAGAGACCCAGTACTTC
TRBV19	TRBJ1-1	few	NA	CASTGQLNTEAFF	TGTGCCAGTACAGGACAGCTGAACACTGAAGCTTTCTTT
TRBV2	TRBJ2-3	NA	TRBD1	CASSEGTGPDTQYF	TGTGCCAGCAGTGAAGGGACAGGGCCAGATACGCAGTATTTT
TRBV28	TRBJ2-7	once	TRBD2	CASSGGTSGSTYEQYF	TGTGCCAGCAGCGGCGGGACTAGCGGGAGTACCTACGAGCAGTACTTC
TRBV7-3	TRBJ2-5	few	TRBD1	CASSPTGTRQETQYF	TGTGCCAGCAGCCCGACAGGGACAAGACAAGAGACCCAGTACTTC
TRBV9	TRBJ2-2	NA	TRBD2	CASSEALAGGLYTGELFF	TGTGCCAGCAGCGAAGCCCTAGCGGGAGGGCTTTACACCGGGGAGCTGTTTTTT
TRBV7-6	TRBJ2-7	NA	NA	CASSQGQPYEQYF	TGTGCCAGCAGCCAGGGACAACCCTACGAGCAGTACTTC
TRBV27	TRBJ1-6	NA	NA	CASSLLHVNSPLHF	TGTGCCAGCAGTTTATTACACGTTAATTCACCCCTCCACTTT
TRBV30	TRBJ1-1	NA	TRBD1	CAWRSGTGAHGNTEAFF	TGTGCCTGGAGGTCCGGGACAGGGGCACATGGGAACACTGAAGCTTTCTTT
TRBV21-1	TRBJ2-7	NA	NA	CASLNSKQRFGRQSYEQYF	TGTGCCAGTCTTAACTCCAAGCAAAGGTTCGGGAGACAGTCCTACGAGCAGTACTTC